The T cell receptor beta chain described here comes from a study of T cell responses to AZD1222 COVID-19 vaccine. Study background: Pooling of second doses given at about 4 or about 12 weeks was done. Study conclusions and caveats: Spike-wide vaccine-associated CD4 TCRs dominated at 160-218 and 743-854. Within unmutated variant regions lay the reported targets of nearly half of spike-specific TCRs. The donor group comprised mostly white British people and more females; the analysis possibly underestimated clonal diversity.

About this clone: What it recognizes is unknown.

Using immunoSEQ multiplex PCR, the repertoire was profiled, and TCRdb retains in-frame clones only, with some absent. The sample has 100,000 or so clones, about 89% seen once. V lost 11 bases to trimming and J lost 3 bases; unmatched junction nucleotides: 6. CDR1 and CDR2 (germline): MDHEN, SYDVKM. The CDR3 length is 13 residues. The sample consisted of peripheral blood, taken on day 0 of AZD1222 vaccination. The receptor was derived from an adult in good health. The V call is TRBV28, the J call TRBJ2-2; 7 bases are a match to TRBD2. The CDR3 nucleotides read TGTGCCGGCGGGGGTAGGGACACCGGGGAGCTGTTTTTT. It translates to CAGGGRDTGELFF.